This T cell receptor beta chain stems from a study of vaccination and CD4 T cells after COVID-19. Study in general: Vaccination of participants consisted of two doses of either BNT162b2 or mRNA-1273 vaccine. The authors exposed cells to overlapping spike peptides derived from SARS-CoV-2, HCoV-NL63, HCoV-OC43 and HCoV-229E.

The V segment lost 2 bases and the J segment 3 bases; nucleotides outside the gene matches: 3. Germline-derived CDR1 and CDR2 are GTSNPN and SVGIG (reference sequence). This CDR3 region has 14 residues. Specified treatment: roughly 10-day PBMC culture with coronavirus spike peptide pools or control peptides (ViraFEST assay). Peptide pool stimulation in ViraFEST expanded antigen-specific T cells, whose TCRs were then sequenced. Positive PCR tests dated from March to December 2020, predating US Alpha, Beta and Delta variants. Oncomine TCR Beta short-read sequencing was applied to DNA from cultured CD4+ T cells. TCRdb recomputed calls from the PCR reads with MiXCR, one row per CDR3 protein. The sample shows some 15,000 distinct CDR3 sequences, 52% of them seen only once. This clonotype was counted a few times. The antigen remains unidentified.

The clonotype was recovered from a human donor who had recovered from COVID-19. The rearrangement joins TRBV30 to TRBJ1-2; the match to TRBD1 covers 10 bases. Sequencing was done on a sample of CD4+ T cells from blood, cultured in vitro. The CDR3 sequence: CAWSPGTGDYGYTF. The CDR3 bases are TGTGCCTGGAGTCCCGGGACAGGGGACTATGGCTACACCTTC.